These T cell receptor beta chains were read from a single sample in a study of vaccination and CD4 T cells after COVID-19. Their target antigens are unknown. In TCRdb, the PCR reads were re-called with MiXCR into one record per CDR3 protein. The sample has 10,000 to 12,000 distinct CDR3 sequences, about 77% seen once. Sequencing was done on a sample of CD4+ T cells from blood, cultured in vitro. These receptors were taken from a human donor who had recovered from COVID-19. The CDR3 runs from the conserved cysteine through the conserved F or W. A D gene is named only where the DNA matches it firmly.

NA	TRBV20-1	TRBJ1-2	CSARSGSYGGYTF
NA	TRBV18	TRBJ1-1	CASSPMGGQENTEAFF
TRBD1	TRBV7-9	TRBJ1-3	CASSFGGQGDTIYF
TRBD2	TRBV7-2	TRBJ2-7	CASSLGLFGGLAGRTLYEQYF
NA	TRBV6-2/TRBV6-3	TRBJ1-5	CASSYRQNQPQHF
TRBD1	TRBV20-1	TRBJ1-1	CSADTGGGTEAFF
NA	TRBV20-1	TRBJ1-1	CSAGGDGAFF
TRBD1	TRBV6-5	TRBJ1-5	CASSYSGQISSNQPQHF
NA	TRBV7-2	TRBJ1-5	CASSLSTAYNQPQHF
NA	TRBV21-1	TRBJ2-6	CASKNGGGRGSSGANVLTF